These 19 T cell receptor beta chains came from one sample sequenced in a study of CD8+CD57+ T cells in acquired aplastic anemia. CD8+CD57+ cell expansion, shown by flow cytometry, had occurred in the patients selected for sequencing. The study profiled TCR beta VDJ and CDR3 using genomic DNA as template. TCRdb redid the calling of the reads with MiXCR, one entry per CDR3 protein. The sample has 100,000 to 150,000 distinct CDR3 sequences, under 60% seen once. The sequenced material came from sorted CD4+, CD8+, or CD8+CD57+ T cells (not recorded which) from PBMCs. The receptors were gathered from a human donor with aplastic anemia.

The CDR3: CASSGAGGLHEQYF. CDR3 nucleotide sequence: TGTGCCAGTAGTGGGGCGGGGGGGCTCCACGAGCAGTACTTC. The rearrangement uses TRBV19 and TRBJ2-7; 9 positions match TRBD2. In germline, CDR1 is LNHDA, CDR2 SQIVND (reference sequence). The CDR3 is made up of 14 amino acids. With V trimmed by 5 bases and J by 5 bases, 7 bases remained unmatched.

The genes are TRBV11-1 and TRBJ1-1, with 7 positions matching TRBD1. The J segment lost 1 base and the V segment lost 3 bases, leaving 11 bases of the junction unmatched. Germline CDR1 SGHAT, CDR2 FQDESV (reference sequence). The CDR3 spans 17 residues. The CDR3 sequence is CASSFPDRVWRNTEAFF. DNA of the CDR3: TGTGCCAGCAGCTTCCCCGACAGGGTTTGGAGGAACACTGAAGCTTTCTTT.

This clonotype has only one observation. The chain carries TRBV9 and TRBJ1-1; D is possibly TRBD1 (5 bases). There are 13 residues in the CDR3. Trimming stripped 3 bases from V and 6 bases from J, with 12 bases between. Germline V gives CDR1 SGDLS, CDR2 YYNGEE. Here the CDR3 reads CASSGRAGAEAFF. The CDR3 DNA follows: TGTGCCAGCAGCGGCAGGGCCGGGGCTGAAGCTTTCTTT.

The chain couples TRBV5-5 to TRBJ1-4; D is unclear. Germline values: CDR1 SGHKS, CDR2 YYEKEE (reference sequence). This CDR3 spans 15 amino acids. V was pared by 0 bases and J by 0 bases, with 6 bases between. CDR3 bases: TGTGCCAGCAGCTTGGGAGACTCAACTAATGAAAAACTGTTTTTT. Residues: CASSLGDSTNEKLFF. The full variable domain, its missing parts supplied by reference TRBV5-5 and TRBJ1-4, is DAGVTQSPTHLIKTRGQQVTLRCSPISGHKSVSWYQQVLGQGPQFIFQYYEKEERGRGNFPDRFSARQFPNYSSELNVNALLLGDSALYLCASSLGDSTNEKLFFGSGTQLSVL.

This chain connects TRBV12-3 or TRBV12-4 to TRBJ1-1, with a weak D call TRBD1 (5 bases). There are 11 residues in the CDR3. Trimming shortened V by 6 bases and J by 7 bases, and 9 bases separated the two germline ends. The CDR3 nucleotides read TGTGCCAGCAGCCGGACATTTGAAGCTTTCTTT. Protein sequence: CASSRTFEAFF.

CDR3 sequence (DNA): TGTGCCAGCACGGTTCTCAATGAGCAGTTCTTC. Translation: CASTVLNEQFF. V gene TRBV2 combines with J gene TRBJ2-1, with D hard to call. This CDR3 contains 11 residues. The V gene lost 7 bases and the J gene lost 6 bases, with 7 bases spanning the gap. From germline, CDR1 is SNHLY and CDR2 FYNNEI.

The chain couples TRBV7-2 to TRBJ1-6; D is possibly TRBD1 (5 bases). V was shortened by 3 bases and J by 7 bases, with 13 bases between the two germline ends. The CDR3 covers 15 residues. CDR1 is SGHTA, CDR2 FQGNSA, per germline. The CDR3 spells CASSFTETANSPLHF. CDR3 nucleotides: TGTGCCAGCAGCTTCACCGAGACAGCCAATTCACCCCTCCACTTT.

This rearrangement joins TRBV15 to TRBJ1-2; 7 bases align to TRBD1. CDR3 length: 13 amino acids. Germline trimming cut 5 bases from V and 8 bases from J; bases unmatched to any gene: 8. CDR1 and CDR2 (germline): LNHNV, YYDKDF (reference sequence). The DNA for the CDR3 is TGTGCCACCAGCGGAGGGGGCGGTTACGGCTACACCTTC. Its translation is CATSGGGGYGYTF.

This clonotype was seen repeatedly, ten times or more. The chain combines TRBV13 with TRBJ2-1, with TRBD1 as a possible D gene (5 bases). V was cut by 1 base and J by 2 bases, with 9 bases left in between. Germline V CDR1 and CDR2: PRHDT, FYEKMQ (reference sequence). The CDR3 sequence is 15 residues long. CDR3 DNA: TGTGCCAGCAGCTTAGTCCAGGGCCCCTACAATGAGCAGTTCTTC. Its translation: CASSLVQGPYNEQFF.

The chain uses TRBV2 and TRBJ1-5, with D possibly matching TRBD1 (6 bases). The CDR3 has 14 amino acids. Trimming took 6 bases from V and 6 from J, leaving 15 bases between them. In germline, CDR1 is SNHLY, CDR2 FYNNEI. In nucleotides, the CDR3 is TGTGCCAGCAGAGTCGACAGGAATGGTCAGCCCCAGCATTTT. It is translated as CASRVDRNGQPQHF.

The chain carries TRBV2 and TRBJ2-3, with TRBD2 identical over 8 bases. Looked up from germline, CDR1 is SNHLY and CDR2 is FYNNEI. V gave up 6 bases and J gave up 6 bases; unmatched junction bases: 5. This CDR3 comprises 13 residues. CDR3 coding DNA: TGTGCCAGCAGACGGGGGGGGCGCGATACGCAGTATTTT. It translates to CASRRGGRDTQYF.

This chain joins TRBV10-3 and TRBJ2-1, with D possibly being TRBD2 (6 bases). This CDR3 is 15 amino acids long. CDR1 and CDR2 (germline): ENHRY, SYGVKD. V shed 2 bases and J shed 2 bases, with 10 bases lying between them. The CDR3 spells CAISERTSPYNEQFF. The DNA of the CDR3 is TGTGCCATCAGTGAGCGTACTAGCCCCTACAATGAGCAGTTCTTC.

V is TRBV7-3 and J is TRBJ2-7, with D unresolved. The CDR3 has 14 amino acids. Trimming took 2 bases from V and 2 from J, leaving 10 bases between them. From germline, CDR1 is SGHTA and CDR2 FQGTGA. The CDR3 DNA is TGTGCCAGCAGCTTAGGGGATTTGGCCTACGAGCAGTACTTC. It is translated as CASSLGDLAYEQYF.

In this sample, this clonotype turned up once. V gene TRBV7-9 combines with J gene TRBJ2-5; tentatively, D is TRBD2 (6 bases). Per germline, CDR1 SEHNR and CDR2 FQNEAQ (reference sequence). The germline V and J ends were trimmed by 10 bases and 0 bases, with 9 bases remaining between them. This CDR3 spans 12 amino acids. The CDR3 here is CATQRDQETQYF. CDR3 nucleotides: TGTGCCACGCAGCGGGACCAAGAGACCCAGTACTTC. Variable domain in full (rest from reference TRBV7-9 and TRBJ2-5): DTGVSQNPRHKITKRGQNVTFRCDPISEHNRLYWYRQTLGQGPEFLTYFQNEAQLEKSRLLSDRFSAERPKGSFSTLEIQRTEQGDSAMYLCATQRDQETQYFGPGTRLLVL.

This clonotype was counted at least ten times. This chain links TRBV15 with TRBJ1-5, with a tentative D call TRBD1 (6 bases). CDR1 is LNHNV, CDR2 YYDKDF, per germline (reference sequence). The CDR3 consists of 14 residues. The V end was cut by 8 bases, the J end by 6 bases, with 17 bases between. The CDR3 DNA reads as TGTGCCACCCACGCTATACAGGGAGGTCAGCCCCAGCATTTT. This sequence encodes CATHAIQGGQPQHF. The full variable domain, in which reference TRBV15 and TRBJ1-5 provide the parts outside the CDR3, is DAMVIQNPRYQVTQFGKPVTLSCSQTLNHNVMYWYQQKSSQAPKLLFHYYDKDFNNEADTPDNFQSRRPNTSFCFLDIRSPGLGDTAMYLCATHAIQGGQPQHFGDGTRLSIL.

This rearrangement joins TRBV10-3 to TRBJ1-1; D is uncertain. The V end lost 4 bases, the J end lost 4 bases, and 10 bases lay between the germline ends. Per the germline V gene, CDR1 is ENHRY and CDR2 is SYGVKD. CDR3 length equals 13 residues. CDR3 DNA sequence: TGTGCCATCAGTGGGCTAGAGACCACTGAAGCTTTCTTT. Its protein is CAISGLETTEAFF.

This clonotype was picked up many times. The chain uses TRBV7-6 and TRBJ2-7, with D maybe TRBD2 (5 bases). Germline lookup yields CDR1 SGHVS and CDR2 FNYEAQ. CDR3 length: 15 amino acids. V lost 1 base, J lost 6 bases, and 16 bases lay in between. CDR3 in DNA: TGTGCCAGCAGCTTAGGTGAGGGCCCAACCCTCGAGCAGTACTTC. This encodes CASSLGEGPTLEQYF. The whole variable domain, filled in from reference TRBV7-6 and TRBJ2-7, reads GAGVSQSPRYKVTKRGQDVALRCDPISGHVSLYWYRQALGQGPEFLTYFNYEAQQDKSGLPNDRFSAERPEGSISTLTIQRTEQRDSAMYRCASSLGEGPTLEQYFGPGTRLTVT.

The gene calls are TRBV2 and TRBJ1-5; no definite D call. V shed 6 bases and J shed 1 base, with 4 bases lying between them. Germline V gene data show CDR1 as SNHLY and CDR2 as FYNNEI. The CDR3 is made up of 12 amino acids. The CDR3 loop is CASRGSNQPQHF. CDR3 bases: TGTGCCAGCAGGGGGAGCAATCAGCCCCAGCATTTT.

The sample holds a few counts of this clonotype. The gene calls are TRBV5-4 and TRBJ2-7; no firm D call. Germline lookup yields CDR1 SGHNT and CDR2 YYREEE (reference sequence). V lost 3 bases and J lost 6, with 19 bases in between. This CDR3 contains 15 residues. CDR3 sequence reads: CASSSRRTGGGEQYF. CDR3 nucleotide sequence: TGTGCCAGCAGCTCGAGACGGACGGGCGGCGGCGAGCAGTACTTC.